These 19 T cell receptor beta chains were sequenced from one sample in a study of Ad26.COV2.S vaccination and SARS-CoV-2 variants (dated by TCRdb to 2020 to 2023). The library came from the immunoSEQ multiplex PCR assay. TCRdb obtained this table from immuneACCESS and retained in-frame rearrangements with V and J assigned. These tables miss some clones; where compared with another copy, unresolved V genes account for less than half of the shortfall, and the remainder is unexplained. The sample table shows around 100,000 clones, and approximately 86% are seen once. The ten largest make up about a sixth of the sample. Read against the paper, the sample's time point label means: individuals recovered from natural SARS-CoV-2 infection. The material was peripheral blood, obtained after recovery from COVID-19. Source of these receptors: a human donor who had recovered from COVID-19.

V and J are TRBV3-1 (or the pseudogene TRBV3-2) and TRBJ1-1; D unclear. Per the germline V gene, CDR1 is LGHDT and CDR2 is YNNKEL (reference sequence). The CDR3 covers 12 residues. The ends were cut back, 6 bases at V and 5 bases at J, with 10 bases in the middle. CDR3 sequence (DNA): TGTGCCAGCAGTCTAGTAGGGACTGAAGCTTTCTTT. This sequence encodes CASSLVGTEAFF.

This sequence joins TRBV15 and TRBJ2-1; 7 positions match TRBD2. Germline trimming cut 7 bases from V and 7 bases from J; bases unmatched to any gene: 7. CDR1 is LNHNV and CDR2 is YYDKDF in the germline V gene (reference sequence). The CDR3 extends over 13 amino acids. CDR3 region: CATMYGAGNEQFF. In DNA, the CDR3 is TGTGCCACCATGTACGGAGCGGGGAATGAGCAGTTCTTC.

The chain is built from TRBV2 and TRBJ2-5, with 11 bases lining up with TRBD1. This CDR3 has 16 residues. CDR1 and CDR2 (germline): SNHLY, FYNNEI. Germline trimming cut 6 bases from V and 1 base from J; bases unmatched to any gene: 7. CDR3 bases: TGTGCCAGCAGAAACTTCGGGACAGGGGGCCAAGAGACCCAGTACTTC. It yields the protein CASRNFGTGGQETQYF. The full variable domain, its missing parts supplied by reference TRBV2 and TRBJ2-5, is EPEVTQTPSHQVTQMGQEVILRCVPISNHLYFYWYRQILGQKVEFLVSFYNNEISEKSEIFDDQFSVERPDGSNFTLKIRSTKLEDSAMYFCASRNFGTGGQETQYFGPGTRLLVL.

This clone has just a few counts. The V and J genes are TRBV5-1 and TRBJ2-7, with D perhaps matching TRBD2 (5 bases). V was clipped by 0 bases and J by 1 base, with 8 bases between them. Germline V gives CDR1 SGHRS, CDR2 YFSETQ. This CDR3 comprises 14 residues. This CDR3 reads CASSLGLSSYEQYF. In nucleotides, the CDR3 is TGCGCCAGCAGCTTGGGACTATCTTCCTACGAGCAGTACTTC.

This clone was detected only once. The V and J genes are TRBV6-2 or TRBV6-3 and TRBJ2-3; 8 bases align to TRBD2. CDR1 MNHEY and CDR2 SVGEGT come from the germline V gene. The trim removed 6 bases at V and 3 bases at J, leaving 11 bases unmatched. This CDR3 is built from 16 residues. Here the CDR3 reads CASSPRGSGDTDTQYF. The DNA of the CDR3 is TGTGCCAGCAGCCCCCGAGGTAGCGGGGATACAGATACGCAGTATTTT.

As DNA, the CDR3 is TGTGCCAGCAGTTTAAGGCAGAGCTCCTACGAGCAGTACTTC. It codes for CASSLRQSSYEQYF. The rearrangement uses TRBV27 and TRBJ2-7, with D unclear. From germline, CDR1 is MNHEY and CDR2 SMNVEV (reference sequence). This CDR3 has 14 amino acids. V gave up 2 bases and J gave up 0 bases, with 8 bases separating them.

The CDR3 region is CASSYPVLTYEQYF. DNA of the CDR3: TGTGCCAGCAGTTACCCCGTTTTGACCTACGAGCAGTACTTC. The J gene is TRBJ2-7, the V gene TRBV6-2 or TRBV6-3; no clear D gene. The CDR3 totals 14 residues. The germline CDR1 and CDR2 sequences are MNHEY and SVGEGT. Trimming shortened V by 2 bases and J by 2 bases, and 10 bases separated the two germline ends.

The genes are TRBV27 and TRBJ2-1, with D possibly matching TRBD2 (6 bases). Trimming cost V 8 bases and J 7 bases, with 15 bases left between them. Germline-derived CDR1 and CDR2 are MNHEY and SMNVEV (reference sequence). This CDR3 region has 13 residues. The CDR3 DNA is TGTGCCAGCGGGGGGTGGGGCAGGAATGAGCAGTTCTTC. This translates into CASGGWGRNEQFF.

V is TRBV7-3 and J is TRBJ2-3, with a possible D match to TRBD2 (6 bases). Germline V gene lookup returns CDR1 SGHTA and CDR2 FQGTGA. V shed 1 base and J shed 3 bases, with 14 bases lying between them. This CDR3 comprises 16 residues. As DNA, the CDR3 is TGTGCCAGCAGCTTAATGCACGGAGGGAATACAGATACGCAGTATTTT. It encodes CASSLMHGGNTDTQYF.

The V and J genes are TRBV6-4 and TRBJ2-1, with D unclear. This CDR3 contains 14 residues. The germline V and J ends were trimmed by 4 bases and 6 bases, with 13 bases remaining between them. The germline gives CDR1 MRHNA, CDR2 SNTAGT. This CDR3 reads CASSVGSYSNEQFF. CDR3 bases: TGTGCCAGCAGTGTGGGCAGCTACTCCAATGAGCAGTTCTTC.

This chain joins TRBV5-4 and TRBJ2-7, with 7 bases identical to TRBD1. From germline, CDR1 is SGHNT and CDR2 YYREEE (reference sequence). V shed 0 bases, J shed 0 bases, and the junction held 9 bases outside the gene matches. The CDR3 length is 17 residues. CDR3 sequence (DNA): TGTGCCAGCAGCTTGGGCGGGTCGGGACAGAGCTCCTACGAGCAGTACTTC. Its translation: CASSLGGSGQSSYEQYF.

The V gene is TRBV5-1, the J gene TRBJ1-2; D unclear. CDR3 length: 12 residues. V was clipped by 0 bases and J by 5 bases, with 5 bases between them. The germline gives CDR1 SGHRS, CDR2 YFSETQ. CDR3 amino acids: CASSLGHYGYTF. The CDR3 DNA reads TGCGCCAGCAGCTTGGGGCATTATGGCTACACCTTC.

This clone has only a few counts. CDR3 bases: TGTGCCAGTAGTCGAACAGGGGGCAATCAGCCCCAGCATTTT. It is translated as CASSRTGGNQPQHF. This chain uses TRBV19 with TRBJ1-5; 7 bases line up with TRBD1. The CDR3 contains 14 residues. Germline V gives CDR1 LNHDA, CDR2 SQIVND (reference sequence). V lost 5 bases to trimming and J lost 2 bases; unmatched junction nucleotides: 3.

This clone occurred a few times. J is TRBJ2-3 and V is TRBV2, with 9 bases lining up with TRBD2. Germline CDR1 is SNHLY and CDR2 is FYNNEI. CDR3 size: 16 residues. The V segment lost 4 bases and the J segment 2 bases; nucleotides outside the gene matches: 7. The CDR3 reads CASSAGTSLDTDTQYF. CDR3 in DNA: TGTGCCAGCAGTGCCGGGACTAGCCTTGACACAGATACGCAGTATTTT.

Only one count was recorded for this clone. The rearrangement uses TRBV3-1 (or the pseudogene TRBV3-2) and TRBJ1-2, with TRBD1 as a possible D gene (6 bases). Trimming shortened V by 1 base and J by 3 bases, and 12 bases separated the two germline ends. The V gene's germline CDR1 is LGHDT and CDR2 YNNKEL (reference sequence). CDR3 length equals 15 residues. The CDR3 DNA reads as TGTGCCAGCAGCCAAGGAAGGGGGGCGCACTATGGCTACACCTTC. Translated: CASSQGRGAHYGYTF.

The chain employs TRBV5-6 and TRBJ2-5, with D maybe TRBD1 (6 bases). V lost 4 bases and J lost 6, with 16 bases in between. The CDR3 has 14 residues. Germline CDR1 reads SGHDT; CDR2 reads YYEEEE. The CDR3 coding sequence is TGTGCCAGCAGCCACGCAGGGGTGGGGAAGACCCAGTACTTC. Its translation: CASSHAGVGKTQYF.

In its sample, this clone was seen a few times. The gene calls are TRBV5-8 and TRBJ1-5, with D unresolved. The CDR3 length is 12 residues. Germline-derived CDR1 and CDR2 are SGHTS and YDEGEE. V lost 7 bases to trimming and J lost 4 bases, with 9 bases between them. For the CDR3, the DNA is TGTGCCAGCTTTGAGGATAATCAGCCCCAGCATTTT. Translating it yields CASFEDNQPQHF.

V and J are TRBV19 and TRBJ1-1, with TRBD1 as a possible D gene (6 bases). Germline-derived CDR1 and CDR2 are LNHDA and SQIVND (reference sequence). The length of the CDR3 is 15 residues. V was shortened by 2 bases and J by 1 base, with 11 bases between the two germline ends. The CDR3 protein is CASSISQGRNTEAFF. The CDR3 nucleotides are TGTGCCAGTAGTATAAGTCAGGGGAGGAACACTGAAGCTTTCTTT.

This rearrangement joins TRBV19 to TRBJ2-2; 12 bases agree with TRBD1. V gave up 6 bases and J gave up 4 bases; unmatched junction bases: 9. CDR1 and CDR2 (germline): LNHDA, SQIVND (reference sequence). CDR3 length: 17 amino acids. The CDR3 DNA sequence: TGTGCCAGTAGCCGGGACAGGGGGCTTCGGGGCACCGGGGAGCTGTTTTTT. Its protein product is CASSRDRGLRGTGELFF.